This entry describes one TCR beta chain. The data were taken from a study of blood T cell repertoires in COVID-19. In the study overall: Some COVID-19 samples were acute and others convalescent; all came from the United States, Italy and Spain. T cells, B-cell-depleted T cells, or PBMCs supplied cDNA or gDNA.

The CDR3 sequence is 14 residues long. CDR1 and CDR2 (germline): WSHSY, SAAADI. The ends were cut back, 5 bases at V and 3 bases at J, with 13 bases in the middle. As processed by the authors: The assay estimated nucleated cells by amplifying reference gene primers. The table came from immunoSEQ multiplex PCR; TCRdb's copy has only in-frame clones and leaves some out. V, J and clone size reflect that table, while D and trimming were determined from the DNA. The sample contains a few hundred thousand clones, around 83% of which appear only once. This receptor was obtained from a woman in her forties or fifties with acute or convalescent COVID-19. Input material: peripheral blood. The rearrangement uses TRBV10-2 and TRBJ1-2; D unclear. CDR3 protein: CASSIGGDYYGYTF. The CDR3 region has the DNA TGCGCCAGCAGTATCGGCGGAGATTACTATGGCTACACCTTC.